This TCR beta chain stems from a study of T cell repertoires in cytomegalovirus infection. About the research overall: Used in the study were CMV epitopes, some recently identified and HLA-C-restricted, others well-studied and HLA-B-restricted. Indications of both CMV infection and matching HLA type were provided by public TCR beta signatures.

Points on this clonotype: Its antigen remains unidentified.

Study conclusions and caveats: Dominating the ex vivo response were HLA-C-restricted CMV-specific TCR beta clonotypes. People with CMV and the relevant HLA were identified by cumulative public TCR beta family frequency.

Via MiXCR, TCRdb re-called the reads, giving one row per CDR3 protein. The table lists approximately 270,000 distinct CDR3 sequences, 20% to 25% of them singletons. This TCR derives from a human donor in good health (CMV status not recorded). Some clones in this sample may be carry-over from other donors' samples. The input for sequencing was cultured PBMCs, taken from culture after CMV antigen stimulation.

In nucleotides, the CDR3 is TGTGCCAGCAGTGATACAGGGAGCTCCTACGAGCAGTACTTC. Encoded protein: CASSDTGSSYEQYF. V gene TRBV6-6 combines with J gene TRBJ2-7; D is possibly TRBD1 (6 bases). The germline V and J ends were trimmed by 5 bases and 0 bases, with 11 bases remaining between them. This CDR3 comprises 14 residues. Germline CDR1 and CDR2: MNHNY and SVGAGI (reference sequence).